This passage covers 18 T cell receptor beta chains from one sample sequenced in a study of T cells after posttransplantation cyclophosphamide. Clones were sequenced by immunoSEQ multiplex PCR, and TCRdb holds only the in-frame ones, with some missing. Singletons are absent from the sample, which has 20,000 to 30,000 clones. Sequences were obtained from PBMCs. The receptors were sampled from a man aged 50 or older in good health, CMV-negative, and a related stem cell transplant donor.

This clone was counted ten times or more. The CDR3 is CASSVGGSGANVLTF. Written as DNA, the CDR3 is TGTGCCAGCAGTGTGGGGGGCTCTGGGGCCAACGTCCTGACTTTC. The rearrangement uses TRBV6-1 and TRBJ2-6, with a tentative D call TRBD2 (6 bases). Deletions cut 4 bases from V and 0 bases from J, with 7 bases between. CDR3 length equals 15 residues. Looked up from germline, CDR1 is MNHNS and CDR2 is SASEGT.

This clone was observed many times. The V gene is TRBV28, the J gene TRBJ1-2; possible D gene TRBD1, 6 bases. The CDR3 has 12 amino acids. The germline CDR1 and CDR2 sequences are MDHEN and SYDVKM. Trimming pared 5 bases from V and 3 bases from J, leaving 7 bases between. CDR3 nucleotide sequence: TGTGCCAGCAGTCGGACAGACTATGGCTACACCTTC. This gives the protein CASSRTDYGYTF.

This clone appeared many times. This rearrangement joins TRBV9 to TRBJ2-7; no clear D. There are 13 residues in the CDR3. Trimming removed 4 bases from V and 7 bases from J, with 15 bases in between. Per the germline V gene, CDR1 is SGDLS and CDR2 is YYNGEE. The DNA of the CDR3 is TGTGCCAGCAGCCCCGTGGAGTCTCGGGAGCAGTACTTC. Protein sequence: CASSPVESREQYF.

At least ten counts were recorded for this clone. The rearrangement joins TRBV5-6 to TRBJ1-1; TRBD1 matches at 7 bases. This CDR3 contains 16 residues. Trimming took 6 bases from V and 5 from J; bases not matched to a gene: 16. The germline V gene has CDR1 SGHDT and CDR2 YYEEEE. The CDR3 DNA sequence: TGTGCCAGCACACTGGACAGGAAGGACCCGAGGACTGAAGCTTTCTTT. Encoded protein: CASTLDRKDPRTEAFF.

This clone was found many times. V is TRBV5-1 and J is TRBJ2-3; 8 bases align to TRBD2. V trimming: 4 bases; J trimming: 4 bases; junction bases outside the gene matches: 8. The CDR3 has 15 amino acids. Germline loops: CDR1 SGHRS, CDR2 YFSETQ. The CDR3 nucleotides read TGCGCCAGCAGCAACTCCGGGACTAGACCAGATACGCAGTATTTT. Its protein product is CASSNSGTRPDTQYF.

At least ten counts were recorded for this clone. The rearrangement links TRBV5-1 to TRBJ1-2; the D is unclear. The CDR3 has 16 amino acids. V lost 6 bases and J 7 bases, leaving 25 bases between the germline ends. The germline gives CDR1 SGHRS, CDR2 YFSETQ. The CDR3 region has the DNA TGCGCCAGCAACTTCCAAGAAACGTGGCCCGCGGCTGGCTACACCTTC. Protein sequence: CASNFQETWPAAGYTF. Supplemented by reference TRBV5-1 and TRBJ1-2, the full variable domain reads KAGVTQTPRYLIKTRGQQVTLSCSPISGHRSVSWYQQTPGQGLQFLFEYFSETQRNKGNFPGRFSGRQFSNSRSEMNVSTLELGDSALYLCASNFQETWPAAGYTFGSGTRLTVV.

This clone was counted many times. The chain couples TRBV5-1 to TRBJ2-3; TRBD1 aligns across 7 bases. This CDR3 has 15 residues. Trimming at V came to 0 bases and at J to 6 bases, leaving 7 bases not matched to a gene. CDR1 and CDR2 (germline): SGHRS, YFSETQ. CDR3 sequence: CASSLVDRAKDTQYF. Here the CDR3 DNA reads TGCGCCAGCAGCTTGGTAGACAGGGCCAAGGATACGCAGTATTTT.

This clone has ten or more counts. Written as DNA, the CDR3 is TGTGCCAGCAGTATAAGGACTAGCGGGGGACTCCAAGAGACCCAGTACTTC. Amino acid sequence: CASSIRTSGGLQETQYF. This sequence joins TRBV27 and TRBJ2-5; TRBD2 matches 13 bases. V shed 5 bases and J 1 base; nucleotides not matched to a gene: 7. This CDR3 is 17 amino acids long. Germline-derived CDR1 and CDR2 are MNHEY and SMNVEV (reference sequence).

This clone was seen at least ten times. V is TRBV2 and J is TRBJ1-2, with D maybe TRBD1 (6 bases). This CDR3 region has 14 residues. Trimming pared 8 bases from V and 8 bases from J, leaving 21 bases between. Germline V gene sequence: CDR1 SNHLY, CDR2 FYNNEI. Written as DNA, the CDR3 is TGTGCCAGCCTACTCGGCACAGGGTCTTGGGGCTACACCTTC. Its protein product is CASLLGTGSWGYTF.

This clone was seen at least ten times. This chain joins TRBV27 and TRBJ1-2; D not certain. This CDR3 spans 14 amino acids. V lost 0 bases to trimming and J lost 5 bases, with 10 bases between them. Germline loops: CDR1 MNHEY, CDR2 SMNVEV (reference sequence). Here the CDR3 reads CASSLSGSPYGYTF. CDR3 nucleotides: TGTGCCAGCAGTTTATCGGGCAGCCCGTATGGCTACACCTTC.

The table lists this clone with many counts. The chain has TRBV23-1 and TRBJ2-7, with 7 bases identical to TRBD1. TRBV23-1 is an ORF, with its function uncertain. V gave up 4 bases and J gave up 2 bases; unmatched junction bases: 11. CDR3 size: 16 residues. In DNA, the CDR3 is TGCGCCAGCAGTCCCCGTTGGACAGGAAGTCCCTACGAGCAGTACTTC. Protein: CASSPRWTGSPYEQYF.

Many counts were recorded for this clone. The chain links TRBV7-9 to TRBJ2-3; 7 nucleotides align to TRBD1. CDR1 and CDR2 (germline): SEHNR, FQNEAQ (reference sequence). This CDR3 has 16 amino acids. J was trimmed by 2 bases and V by 4 bases; bases with no gene match: 9. Here the CDR3 reads CASSSPPGQNTDTQYF. In DNA, the CDR3 is TGTGCCAGCAGCTCCCCTCCGGGACAGAACACAGATACGCAGTATTTT.

In its sample, this clone was seen many times. The rearrangement uses TRBV27 and TRBJ1-5, with D possibly matching TRBD1 (6 bases). The CDR3 extends over 16 amino acids. CDR1 is MNHEY and CDR2 is SMNVEV in the germline V gene (reference sequence). V was trimmed by 6 bases and J by 5 bases, leaving 20 bases between them. The CDR3 is CASRRGTTPSHQPQHF. The CDR3 nucleotides are TGTGCCAGCAGGAGAGGGACAACACCTTCTCATCAGCCCCAGCATTTT.

This clone was seen many times. The rearrangement links TRBV9 to TRBJ2-2; unclear D gene. CDR1 and CDR2 (germline): SGDLS, YYNGEE. V lost 3 bases, J lost 6 bases, and 18 bases lay in between. The CDR3 is 16 residues long. The CDR3 here is CASSASVPSVPGELFF. DNA for the CDR3: TGTGCCAGCAGCGCCTCGGTACCCTCCGTCCCCGGGGAGCTGTTTTTT.

Concerning this clone itself: Sequence at one end of the junction differs from germline and may be a read error. The chain recombines TRBV6-1 with TRBJ2-7; the D is unclear. Germline CDR1 reads MNHNS; CDR2 reads SASEGT. There are 12 residues in the CDR3. The CDR3 protein is CTSSESLYEQYF. The DNA of the CDR3 is TGTACCAGCAGTGAATCCCTCTACGAGCAGTACTTC.

This clone was detected ten times or more. V gene TRBV5-1 combines with J gene TRBJ2-2; possible D gene TRBD1, 5 bases. This CDR3 region has 14 residues. V was pared by 4 bases and J by 1 base, with 8 bases between. Germline V gene lookup returns CDR1 SGHRS and CDR2 YFSETQ. CDR3 nucleotides: TGCGCCAGCAGCCCTACAGGGAACACCGGGGAGCTGTTTTTT. Translating it yields CASSPTGNTGELFF.

This clone occurred many times. The chain employs TRBV7-3 and TRBJ2-1; TRBD2 matches 7 bases. Per the germline V gene, CDR1 is SGHTA and CDR2 is FQGTGA. This CDR3 is built from 14 residues. The V segment lost 5 bases and the J segment 10 bases; nucleotides outside the gene matches: 11. The CDR3 nucleotides are TGTGCCAGCAGCCCCGCGGCGGCTAGCGGCGAGCAGTTCTTC. Encoded protein: CASSPAAASGEQFF.

This clone was found many times. V usage is TRBV9 and J usage is TRBJ1-2, with 9 bases lining up with TRBD1. Losses at the gene ends were 3 bases for V and 8 bases for J; bases not matched to a gene: 5. Germline CDR1 reads SGDLS; CDR2 reads YYNGEE. The CDR3 has 13 residues. CDR3 region: CASSAGTGSGYTF. DNA for the CDR3: TGTGCCAGCAGCGCCGGGACAGGGTCCGGCTACACCTTC.